This is a list of T cell receptor beta chains from one sample in a study of Ad26.COV2.S vaccination and SARS-CoV-2 variants. Here immunoSEQ multiplex PCR was the method, and the copy in TCRdb shows in-frame clones only, minus some. Of around 380,000 clones in the sample, 88% are singletons; the top ten hold under 3.5%. The material was peripheral blood, obtained in a trial of Ad26.COV2.S vaccine versus placebo. These receptors were collected from a person between 18 and 59 years old who received the Ad26.COV2.S COVID-19 vaccine or a placebo. Both conserved end residues are part of each CDR3. The order of the fields is clone size, J gene, V gene, D gene, CDR3 protein, CDR3 DNA. A D gene is named only where the DNA matches it firmly. Clone size is not always given. Where it is, it says once, few, many or a class for expanded clones.

clone size: few; J gene: TRBJ1-6; V gene: TRBV27; D gene: .; CDR3 protein: CASSLREGSPLHF; CDR3 DNA: TGTGCCAGCAGTTTAAGGGAAGGTTCACCCCTCCACTTT
clone size: .; J gene: TRBJ1-2; V gene: TRBV7-9; D gene: .; CDR3 protein: CASDGGAGGYTF; CDR3 DNA: TGTGCCAGCGACGGGGGGGCTGGTGGCTACACCTTC
clone size: .; J gene: TRBJ2-5; V gene: TRBV5-1; D gene: TRBD1; CDR3 protein: CASALDRLQETQYF; CDR3 DNA: TGCGCCAGCGCCCTGGACAGGCTCCAAGAGACCCAGTACTTC
clone size: .; J gene: TRBJ2-1; V gene: TRBV18; D gene: .; CDR3 protein: CASSPQGVVDEQFF; CDR3 DNA: TGTGCCAGCTCACCACAGGGGGTGGTCGATGAGCAGTTCTTC
clone size: .; J gene: TRBJ1-5; V gene: TRBV21-1; D gene: .; CDR3 protein: CASRTGTGLFF; CDR3 DNA: TGTGCCAGCAGAACCGGGACAGGGCTCTTTTTT
clone size: .; J gene: TRBJ1-2; V gene: TRBV19; D gene: .; CDR3 protein: CASTATDRNYGYTF; CDR3 DNA: TGTGCCAGTACGGCGACAGACCGAAACTATGGCTACACCTTC
clone size: few; J gene: TRBJ2-3; V gene: TRBV5-1; D gene: TRBD1; CDR3 protein: CASSTADRGTDTQYF; CDR3 DNA: TGCGCCAGCAGCACCGCGGACAGGGGCACAGATACGCAGTATTTT
clone size: .; J gene: TRBJ2-1; V gene: TRBV6-5; D gene: .; CDR3 protein: CASRNSGEQFF; CDR3 DNA: TGTGCCAGCAGGAACAGCGGTGAGCAGTTCTTC
clone size: .; J gene: TRBJ1-4; V gene: TRBV25-1; D gene: TRBD1; CDR3 protein: CASSEWTGGAMAEKLFF; CDR3 DNA: TGTGCCAGCAGTGAATGGACAGGGGGCGCGATGGCCGAAAAACTGTTTTTT
clone size: .; J gene: TRBJ1-1; V gene: TRBV21-1; D gene: .; CDR3 protein: CASSKGRPNTEAFF; CDR3 DNA: TGTGCCAGCAGCAAAGGTCGACCGAACACTGAAGCTTTCTTT
clone size: .; J gene: TRBJ2-1; V gene: TRBV21-1; D gene: .; CDR3 protein: CASSRPGGSSYNEQFF; CDR3 DNA: TGTGCCAGCAGCCGACCGGGGGGTAGCTCCTACAATGAGCAGTTCTTC
clone size: .; J gene: TRBJ2-7; V gene: TRBV3-1/TRBV3-2; D gene: .; CDR3 protein: CASSQGARRQYF; CDR3 DNA: TGTGCCAGCAGCCAGGGGGCGCGGCGGCAGTACTTC
clone size: .; J gene: TRBJ2-5; V gene: TRBV5-1; D gene: .; CDR3 protein: CASSLGLQETQYF; CDR3 DNA: TGCGCCAGCAGCTTGGGCTTGCAAGAGACCCAGTACTTC
clone size: .; J gene: TRBJ1-1; V gene: TRBV12-3/TRBV12-4; D gene: TRBD1; CDR3 protein: CASSGTGDIEAFF; CDR3 DNA: TGTGCCAGCAGTGGGACAGGAGATATTGAAGCTTTCTTT
clone size: .; J gene: TRBJ2-7; V gene: TRBV1; D gene: .; CDR3 protein: CTSSQDLPLYEQYF; CDR3 DNA: TGCACCAGCAGCCAAGATCTCCCCCTTTACGAGCAGTACTTC
clone size: .; J gene: TRBJ2-3; V gene: TRBV7-8; D gene: TRBD2; CDR3 protein: CASSVVAGGPTDTQYF; CDR3 DNA: TGTGCCAGCAGCGTTGTAGCGGGGGGCCCCACAGATACGCAGTATTTT
clone size: .; J gene: TRBJ2-1; V gene: TRBV6-1; D gene: .; CDR3 protein: CASSEPSPFYNEQFF; CDR3 DNA: TGTGCCAGCAGTGAGCCCAGTCCATTCTACAATGAGCAGTTCTTC
clone size: .; J gene: TRBJ1-2; V gene: TRBV4-3; D gene: .; CDR3 protein: CASSQEGTPYGYTF; CDR3 DNA: TGCGCCAGCAGCCAAGAAGGTACCCCCTATGGCTACACCTTC
clone size: .; J gene: TRBJ1-2; V gene: TRBV3-1/TRBV3-2; D gene: .; CDR3 protein: CASTSRARTASGYTF; CDR3 DNA: TGTGCCAGCACCTCAAGGGCGAGGACAGCCTCTGGCTACACCTTC
clone size: .; J gene: TRBJ2-1; V gene: TRBV5-6; D gene: .; CDR3 protein: CASSEEGTSYNEQFF; CDR3 DNA: TGTGCCAGCAGTGAAGAGGGAACCTCTTACAATGAGCAGTTCTTC
clone size: .; J gene: TRBJ1-3; V gene: TRBV27; D gene: .; CDR3 protein: CASSFRAGNTIYF; CDR3 DNA: TGTGCCAGCAGTTTCCGGGCAGGAAACACCATATATTTT
clone size: .; J gene: TRBJ1-1; V gene: TRBV2; D gene: TRBD1; CDR3 protein: CATLPNVQGANTEAFF; CDR3 DNA: TGTGCCACCTTACCGAATGTACAGGGGGCAAACACTGAAGCTTTCTTT
clone size: once; J gene: TRBJ1-1; V gene: TRBV7-9; D gene: .; CDR3 protein: CASSLGRANRTEAFF; CDR3 DNA: TGTGCCAGCAGCTTAGGGCGAGCGAATAGGACTGAAGCTTTCTTT
clone size: .; J gene: TRBJ1-1; V gene: TRBV18; D gene: .; CDR3 protein: CASSEERSTEAFF; CDR3 DNA: TGTGCCAGCTCAGAAGAGAGGAGCACTGAAGCTTTCTTT
clone size: once; J gene: TRBJ2-5; V gene: TRBV7-2; D gene: .; CDR3 protein: CASSFIFMQETQYF; CDR3 DNA: TGTGCCAGCAGCTTCATATTCATGCAAGAGACCCAGTACTTC
clone size: .; J gene: TRBJ1-5; V gene: TRBV2; D gene: .; CDR3 protein: CASSEVGDGFQPQHF; CDR3 DNA: TGTGCCAGCAGTGAGGTGGGGGATGGGTTTCAGCCCCAGCATTTT
clone size: .; J gene: TRBJ2-2; V gene: TRBV19; D gene: TRBD1; CDR3 protein: CASKTDRGQGTGELFF; CDR3 DNA: TGTGCCAGTAAAACGGACAGGGGGCAAGGCACCGGGGAGCTGTTTTTT
clone size: .; J gene: TRBJ2-7; V gene: TRBV28; D gene: TRBD1; CDR3 protein: CASSGRDRFVNEQYF; CDR3 DNA: TGTGCCAGCAGTGGACGGGACAGGTTTGTCAACGAGCAGTACTTC
clone size: .; J gene: TRBJ1-2; V gene: TRBV12-5; D gene: .; CDR3 protein: CASVEGNHGYTF; CDR3 DNA: TGTGCTAGTGTAGAGGGGAATCATGGCTACACCTTC
clone size: .; J gene: TRBJ1-4; V gene: TRBV4-1; D gene: .; CDR3 protein: CASSQTPGPRNEKLFF; CDR3 DNA: TGCGCCAGCAGCCAGACACCGGGACCGCGCAATGAAAAACTGTTTTTT
clone size: .; J gene: TRBJ1-4; V gene: TRBV2; D gene: .; CDR3 protein: CASCLGDLPEKLFF; CDR3 DNA: TGTGCCAGCTGTCTCGGGGACCTTCCCGAAAAACTGTTTTTT
clone size: .; J gene: TRBJ2-1; V gene: TRBV7-8; D gene: .; CDR3 protein: CASSLGVNEQFF; CDR3 DNA: TGTGCCAGCAGCCTCGGGGTAAATGAGCAGTTCTTC
clone size: few; J gene: TRBJ2-7; V gene: TRBV7-2; D gene: TRBD1; CDR3 protein: CASSPTGIPYEQYF; CDR3 DNA: TGTGCCAGCAGCCCGACAGGGATTCCCTACGAGCAGTACTTC
clone size: .; J gene: TRBJ1-1; V gene: TRBV9; D gene: .; CDR3 protein: CASSVDPGTGGTEAFF; CDR3 DNA: TGTGCCAGCAGCGTAGATCCGGGTACCGGGGGCACTGAAGCTTTCTTT
clone size: .; J gene: TRBJ1-4; V gene: TRBV7-9; D gene: .; CDR3 protein: CASSLGLGASGKLFF; CDR3 DNA: TGTGCCAGCAGCTTAGGTTTGGGGGCCTCAGGAAAACTGTTTTTT
clone size: .; J gene: TRBJ1-3; V gene: TRBV19; D gene: .; CDR3 protein: CASKLREANTIYF; CDR3 DNA: TGTGCCAGTAAGCTGAGGGAGGCAAACACCATATATTTT
clone size: .; J gene: TRBJ2-3; V gene: TRBV10-3; D gene: .; CDR3 protein: CAISEWTPGYRTDTQYF; CDR3 DNA: TGTGCCATCAGTGAGTGGACCCCGGGGTACCGCACAGATACGCAGTATTTT
clone size: .; J gene: TRBJ2-3; V gene: TRBV25-1; D gene: .; CDR3 protein: CASSESGRGLTTDTQYF; CDR3 DNA: TGTGCCAGCAGTGAATCCGGCAGGGGCCTTACCACAGATACGCAGTATTTT
clone size: .; J gene: TRBJ1-6; V gene: TRBV2; D gene: .; CDR3 protein: CASSGRRAVNSPLHF; CDR3 DNA: TGTGCCAGCAGTGGGCGCAGGGCTGTGAATTCACCCCTCCACTTT
clone size: .; J gene: TRBJ1-4; V gene: TRBV11-2; D gene: .; CDR3 protein: CASSLAGEKLFF; CDR3 DNA: TGTGCCAGCAGCTTAGCTGGTGAAAAACTGTTTTTT
clone size: .; J gene: TRBJ1-2; V gene: TRBV7-2; D gene: .; CDR3 protein: CASSLESGPTNYGYTF; CDR3 DNA: TGTGCCAGCAGCTTAGAATCGGGTCCTACTAACTATGGCTACACCTTC
clone size: .; J gene: TRBJ1-1; V gene: TRBV29-1; D gene: .; CDR3 protein: CSADRLNTEAFF; CDR3 DNA: TGCAGCGCCGACAGACTGAACACTGAAGCTTTCTTT
clone size: .; J gene: TRBJ1-2; V gene: TRBV12-5; D gene: .; CDR3 protein: CASGLGAGASYTF; CDR3 DNA: TGTGCTAGTGGTTTGGGCGCGGGGGCGAGCTACACCTTC
clone size: .; J gene: TRBJ1-2; V gene: TRBV7-8; D gene: .; CDR3 protein: CASSSRDPISHNYGYTF; CDR3 DNA: TGTGCCAGCAGCTCCCGGGACCCCATCAGCCATAACTATGGCTACACCTTC
clone size: .; J gene: TRBJ2-3; V gene: TRBV28; D gene: .; CDR3 protein: CASSQSNTQYF; CDR3 DNA: TGTGCCAGCAGTCAGTCGAATACGCAGTATTTT
clone size: .; J gene: TRBJ2-1; V gene: TRBV15; D gene: .; CDR3 protein: CATSRDDGVVSNEQFF; CDR3 DNA: TGTGCCACCAGCAGAGATGATGGGGTTGTGAGCAATGAGCAGTTCTTC
clone size: .; J gene: TRBJ1-4; V gene: TRBV3-1/TRBV3-2; D gene: .; CDR3 protein: CASSQDRWSGESEKLFF; CDR3 DNA: TGTGCCAGCAGCCAAGATAGGTGGTCAGGGGAATCGGAAAAACTGTTTTTT
clone size: .; J gene: TRBJ1-6; V gene: TRBV11-2; D gene: .; CDR3 protein: CASSRSRNSPLHF; CDR3 DNA: TGTGCCAGCAGTCGAAGTCGTAATTCACCCCTCCACTTT
clone size: .; J gene: TRBJ1-1; V gene: TRBV5-1; D gene: .; CDR3 protein: CASSRAEQYMNTEAFF; CDR3 DNA: TGCGCCAGCAGCCGAGCCGAACAGTACATGAACACTGAAGCTTTCTTT
clone size: .; J gene: TRBJ2-5; V gene: TRBV5-4; D gene: .; CDR3 protein: CASSFRPSETQYF; CDR3 DNA: TGTGCCAGCAGCTTCCGACCTTCTGAGACCCAGTACTTC
clone size: .; J gene: TRBJ2-7; V gene: TRBV11-2; D gene: TRBD1; CDR3 protein: CASSWTGGSYEQYF; CDR3 DNA: TGTGCCAGCAGCTGGACAGGAGGCTCCTACGAGCAGTACTTC
clone size: .; J gene: TRBJ2-7; V gene: TRBV5-1; D gene: TRBD1; CDR3 protein: CASSPDRGDYEQYF; CDR3 DNA: TGCGCCAGCAGCCCTGACAGGGGGGACTACGAGCAGTACTTC